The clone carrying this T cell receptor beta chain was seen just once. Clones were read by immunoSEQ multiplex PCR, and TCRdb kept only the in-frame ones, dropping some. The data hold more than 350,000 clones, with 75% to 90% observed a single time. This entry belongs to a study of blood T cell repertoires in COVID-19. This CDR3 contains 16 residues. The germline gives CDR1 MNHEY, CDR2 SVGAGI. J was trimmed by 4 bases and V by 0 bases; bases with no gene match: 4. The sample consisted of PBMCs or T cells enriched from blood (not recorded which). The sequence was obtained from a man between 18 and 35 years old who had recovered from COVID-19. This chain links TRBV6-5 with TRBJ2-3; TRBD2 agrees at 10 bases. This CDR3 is CASSYSSGGLPDTQYF. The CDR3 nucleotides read TGTGCCAGCAGTTACTCTAGCGGGGGGCTTCCAGATACGCAGTATTTT.